These 30 T cell receptor beta chains share one sample of origin, sequenced in a study of CD4 T cells in relation to SARS-CoV-2 and coronaviruses. What these receptors recognize is not known. Before the COVID-19 pandemic, during about 2011-2019, CD4+ T cells were taken from unexposed donors. The cells were cultured for roughly 11 days before CD4+ T cells were isolated. This table comes from immunoSEQ multiplex PCR, and its TCRdb copy is limited to in-frame clones, with some not included. The repertoire consists of 22,000 or so clones, with approximately 72% occurring once and the leading ten covering around an eighth. The material sequenced was CD4+ T cells from PBMCs, cultured in vitro. These TCRs come from a human donor in good health.

DNA of the CDR3: TGTGCCAGCAGCTTAGCCGACAGGCCTCAGCCCCAGCATTTT. Its protein is CASSLADRPQPQHF. This sequence joins TRBV7-8 and TRBJ1-5; D might be TRBD1 (6 bases). This CDR3 has 14 residues. Per germline, CDR1 SGHVS and CDR2 FQNEAQ. V was pared by 0 bases and J by 6 bases, with 9 bases between.

The rearrangement uses TRBV7-3 and TRBJ1-3, with D uncertain. From germline, CDR1 is SGHTA and CDR2 FQGTGA. There are 16 residues in the CDR3. V gave up 5 bases and J gave up 0 bases, with 14 bases separating them. The CDR3 region is CASSLLTGSSGNTIYF. In DNA, the CDR3 is TGTGCCAGCAGCCTGCTGACGGGCAGCTCTGGAAACACCATATATTTT.

This clone was picked up one time. The J gene is TRBJ1-3, the V gene TRBV7-8, with no clear D. The CDR3 length is 15 residues. The V end was cut by 2 bases, the J end by 4 bases, with 12 bases between. Germline assignment: CDR1 SGHVS and CDR2 FQNEAQ. The CDR3 spells CASSLRSGFGNTIYF. The CDR3 DNA sequence: TGTGCCAGCAGCTTACGCTCGGGTTTCGGAAACACCATATATTTT.

This clone occurred a few times. The rearrangement joins TRBV27 to TRBJ1-5, with D hard to call. Germline V gene sequence: CDR1 MNHEY, CDR2 SMNVEV (reference sequence). CDR3 length: 17 amino acids. Trimming removed 1 base at V and 1 base at J, with 14 bases between. This CDR3 reads CASSLWWGEGSNQPQHF. The CDR3 DNA reads as TGTGCCAGCAGTTTATGGTGGGGTGAGGGAAGCAATCAGCCCCAGCATTTT.

The chain carries TRBV20-1 and TRBJ1-1; D not resolved. The V and J ends lost 7 bases and 4 bases respectively, with 10 bases between them. Germline V gene sequence: CDR1 DFQATT, CDR2 SNEGSKA (reference sequence). The CDR3 runs 11 residues. The CDR3 DNA sequence: TGCAGTGGGGCTGGCAGCACTGAAGCTTTCTTT. Translated: CSGAGSTEAFF.

This CDR3 is CASSEDLTRPFF. In DNA form, the CDR3 reads TGTGCCAGCAGTGAAGATCTCACAAGGCCGTTCTTC. This chain uses TRBV6-1 with TRBJ2-1; D ambiguous. This CDR3 spans 12 amino acids. Germline V CDR1 and CDR2: MNHNS, SASEGT. Trimming shortened V by 1 base and J by 15 bases, and 13 bases separated the two germline ends.

The gene calls are TRBV5-1 and TRBJ2-1; 13 bases map to TRBD2. This CDR3 has 17 residues. From germline, CDR1 is SGHRS and CDR2 YFSETQ. Unmatched junction bases numbered 12, after V lost 3 bases and J lost 9 bases. The CDR3 sequence: CASSSTSTSGRLIEQFF. The DNA for the CDR3 is TGCGCCAGCAGCTCCACATCGACTAGCGGGAGGCTGATTGAGCAGTTCTTC.

J is TRBJ2-7 and V is TRBV5-1, with 9 bases that match TRBD1. The V gene's germline CDR1 is SGHRS and CDR2 YFSETQ. This CDR3 contains 17 residues. V lost 2 bases to trimming and J lost 2 bases; unmatched junction nucleotides: 11. The CDR3 spells CASSLSPRTGAPYEQYF. The CDR3 DNA is TGCGCCAGCAGCTTATCTCCCCGGACAGGGGCCCCCTACGAGCAGTACTTC.

A single count supports this clone. The genes are TRBV30 and TRBJ2-5; D is perhaps TRBD1 or TRBD2 (5 bases each). The V end was cut by 4 bases, the J end by 5 bases, with 17 bases between. Germline V gene sequence: CDR1 GTSNPN, CDR2 SVGIG (reference sequence). There are 14 residues in the CDR3. The CDR3 spells CAWNGALTEETQYF. In nucleotides, the CDR3 is TGTGCCTGGAACGGGGCCCTGACGGAGGAGACCCAGTACTTC.

V and J are TRBV21-1 and TRBJ1-4; the listed D gene, TRBD1, was not tested against the DNA. TRBV21-1 is shown as a pseudogene. The CDR3 is 15 amino acids. DNA of the CDR3: TGTGCCAGCAGCAAAGCTGGGGCCGCTAATGAAAAACTGTTTTTT. Its translation is CASSKAGAANEKLFF.

This clone was counted only a few times. The V and J genes are TRBV4-2 and TRBJ1-5; D is possibly TRBD1 (5 bases). Trimming removed 5 bases at V and 5 bases at J, with 13 bases between. Germline CDR1 is LGHNA and CDR2 is YNFKEQ. The CDR3 loop spans 14 amino acids. In nucleotides, the CDR3 is TGTGCCAGCAGCATTTTGGCAGGGTATCAGCCCCAGCATTTT. It translates to CASSILAGYQPQHF.

This clone showed up just once. This CDR3 is CATSTGSREKLFF. The CDR3 DNA reads TGTGCCACCTCGACAGGGTCTCGTGAAAAACTGTTTTTT. The chain has TRBV2 and TRBJ1-4; the match to TRBD1 covers 7 bases. The CDR3 runs to 13 residues. The J segment lost 7 bases and the V segment lost 10 bases, leaving 9 bases of the junction unmatched. Germline V gene data show CDR1 as SNHLY and CDR2 as FYNNEI.

V is TRBV3-1 (or the pseudogene TRBV3-2) and J is TRBJ2-7, with TRBD2 identical over 9 bases. This CDR3 is built from 15 residues. With 1 base clipped from V and 1 base from J, the junction kept 2 bases outside the gene matches. CDR1 is LGHDT and CDR2 is YNNKEL in the germline V gene (reference sequence). The CDR3: CASSQGLAGSYEQYF. In nucleotides, the CDR3 is TGTGCCAGCAGCCAAGGGCTAGCGGGGTCCTACGAGCAGTACTTC.

V is TRBV5-1 and J is TRBJ2-7; perhaps TRBD2 as D (5 bases). CDR3 length equals 14 residues. CDR1 SGHRS and CDR2 YFSETQ come from the germline V gene. Trimming pared 3 bases from V and 0 bases from J, leaving 10 bases between. The CDR3 nucleotides are TGCGCCAGCAGCTCTGGACTGATCTCCTACGAGCAGTACTTC. Its translation is CASSSGLISYEQYF.

The gene calls are TRBV3-1 (or the pseudogene TRBV3-2) and TRBJ2-7, with a tentative D call TRBD1 (6 bases). CDR1 and CDR2 from the germline V gene are LGHDT and YNNKEL (reference sequence). The CDR3 covers 14 residues. Deletions cut 1 base from V and 4 bases from J, with 11 bases between. DNA of the CDR3: TGTGCCAGCAGCCAAGCCCAGGGGCGGTACGAGCAGTACTTC. This gives the protein CASSQAQGRYEQYF.

The chain has TRBV5-4 and TRBJ2-2, with D possibly matching TRBD2 (6 bases). Trimming took off 4 bases at V and 5 bases at J, with 24 bases between the two ends. Looked up from germline, CDR1 is SGHNT and CDR2 is YYREEE (reference sequence). The CDR3 is 18 residues long. The CDR3 DNA sequence: TGTGCCAGCAGCCCAAGACTACCATGGTGGAGGGATACCGGGGAGCTGTTTTTT. Residues: CASSPRLPWWRDTGELFF. Full variable domain (missing parts from reference TRBV5-4 and TRBJ2-2): ETGVTQSPTHLIKTRGQQVTLRCSSQSGHNTVSWYQQALGQGPQFIFQYYREEENGRGNFPPRFSGLQFPNYSSELNVNALELDDSALYLCASSPRLPWWRDTGELFFGEGSRLTVL.

Only a few counts were recorded for this clone. In nucleotides, the CDR3 is TGTGCCAGCAGCTTAACGGCCAACTATGGCTACACCTTC. Protein sequence: CASSLTANYGYTF. The chain is built from TRBV7-3 and TRBJ1-2; D unclear. The CDR3 length is 13 residues. CDR1 and CDR2 (germline): SGHTA, FQGTGA. V was trimmed by 0 bases and J by 2 bases, leaving 4 bases between them.

Here the CDR3 DNA reads TGTGCCACCAGCTGGACCGGGACAGGATCCGATACGCAGTATTTT. Translation: CATSWTGTGSDTQYF. The J gene is TRBJ2-3, the V gene TRBV15; 8 nucleotides line up with TRBD1. Germline CDR1 LNHNV, CDR2 YYDKDF (reference sequence). Trimming at V came to 5 bases and at J to 6 bases, leaving 10 bases not matched to a gene. This CDR3 is built from 15 residues.

Worth noting for this clone: One end of the junction varies from germline; a read error may be responsible. The rearrangement joins TRBV30 to TRBJ1-2, with no clear D. CDR3 size: 11 residues. The germline V gene has CDR1 GTSNPN and CDR2 SVGIG (reference sequence). The DNA for the CDR3 is TGTGCCTGGAGTGAGGGCCGCCTTGTGGGCTTC. Residues: CAWSEGRLVGF.

This clone occurred a few times. The V and J genes are TRBV5-1 and TRBJ1-1; tentative D call: TRBD1 (6 bases). This CDR3 region has 13 residues. V lost 3 bases, J lost 8 bases, and 14 bases lay in between. CDR1 SGHRS and CDR2 YFSETQ come from the germline V gene. DNA of the CDR3: TGCGCCAGCAGCTCAGGGGCCGCCGGGGAAGCTTTCTTT. It codes for CASSSGAAGEAFF.

The V call is TRBV21-1, the J call TRBJ1-5; the table's D call, TRBD1, was not checked against the DNA. TRBV21-1 represents a pseudogene. This CDR3 is 14 amino acids long. The CDR3, as DNA: TGTGCCAGCGAGTTACAGGCTAGCAATCAGCCCCAGCATTTT. This gives the protein CASELQASNQPQHF.

By share of the sample, this clone is medium-sized. The chain links TRBV5-4 to TRBJ2-7; possible D gene TRBD2, 5 bases. The ends were cut back, 3 bases at V and 3 bases at J, with 16 bases in the middle. CDR3 length: 15 residues. Per germline, CDR1 SGHNT and CDR2 YYREEE (reference sequence). The CDR3 region has the DNA TGTGCCAGCAGCTCGAAGCAAGAAGGAGGCTACGAGCAGTACTTC. This gives the protein CASSSKQEGGYEQYF.

This clone was found a few times. The gene calls are TRBV4-1 and TRBJ1-1; 11 bases are a match to TRBD1. Trimming at V came to 3 bases and at J to 5 bases, leaving 2 bases not matched to a gene. The CDR3 spans 14 residues. Germline CDR1 and CDR2: MGHRA and YSYEKL. CDR3 amino acids: CASSHGQGATEAFF. In nucleotides, the CDR3 is TGCGCCAGCAGCCACGGACAGGGGGCGACTGAAGCTTTCTTT.

The V call is TRBV6-6, the J call TRBJ2-6; D possibly corresponds to TRBD1 (6 bases). V lost 7 bases to trimming and J lost 6 bases, with 13 bases between them. The CDR3 has 14 residues. Germline values: CDR1 MNHNY, CDR2 SVGAGI (reference sequence). CDR3 sequence: CASNLQGEANVLTF. In DNA form, the CDR3 reads TGTGCCAGCAATCTACAGGGTGAGGCCAACGTCCTGACTTTC.

The V gene is TRBV2, the J gene TRBJ2-7; 7 bases match TRBD1. After removal of 7 bases from V and 3 bases from J, the junction contained 12 bases not matched to a gene. CDR3 length: 15 amino acids. Looked up from germline, CDR1 is SNHLY and CDR2 is FYNNEI. The CDR3, as DNA: TGTGCCAGCACCGAAGGACAGGCAATATACTACGAGCAGTACTTC. It yields the protein CASTEGQAIYYEQYF.

This clone was detected a few times. The V call is TRBV27, the J call TRBJ1-6, with a possible D match to TRBD1 (6 bases). The length of the CDR3 is 14 residues. CDR1 is MNHEY, CDR2 SMNVEV, per germline (reference sequence). Trimming pared 4 bases from V and 10 bases from J, leaving 14 bases between. CDR3 in amino acids: CASSSGHAASPLHF. The CDR3 DNA reads as TGTGCCAGCAGTTCGGGACATGCGGCGTCACCCCTCCACTTT.

The chain uses TRBV19 and TRBJ1-1; 8 bases align to TRBD1. J lost 0 bases, V lost 4 bases, and 7 bases had no gene match. Per the germline V gene, CDR1 is LNHDA and CDR2 is SQIVND (reference sequence). CDR3 length: 16 amino acids. Here the CDR3 DNA reads TGTGCCAGTAGTAGACGCGGACAGGGATTGAACACTGAAGCTTTCTTT. Translated, it gives CASSRRGQGLNTEAFF.

This clone was recorded a few times. V gene TRBV5-4 combines with J gene TRBJ1-6, with D possibly matching TRBD1 (6 bases). The germline gives CDR1 SGHNT, CDR2 YYREEE (reference sequence). Trimming removed 0 bases from V and 10 bases from J, with 14 bases in between. The CDR3 spans 15 residues. The CDR3 coding sequence is TGTGCCAGCAGCTTGGCAGGGGTCGAGGGATCACCCCTCCACTTT. It translates to CASSLAGVEGSPLHF.

This chain uses TRBV12-5 with TRBJ1-1; 10 bases fit TRBD1. Germline loops: CDR1 LGHNT, CDR2 FRNRAP. This CDR3 has 18 residues. J was trimmed by 5 bases and V by 0 bases; bases with no gene match: 12. DNA of the CDR3: TGTGCTAGTGGTTTGGTACTTATGGGGACAGGGGTACAAACTGAAGCTTTCTTT. This sequence encodes CASGLVLMGTGVQTEAFF.

This sequence joins TRBV18 and TRBJ2-7; D tentatively reads TRBD1 or TRBD2 (5 bases each). Germline assignment: CDR1 KGHSH and CDR2 LQKENI. The V gene lost 6 bases and the J gene lost 2 bases, with 17 bases spanning the gap. This CDR3 has 15 amino acids. The CDR3 protein is CASSRGSVGPYEQYF. Here the CDR3 DNA reads TGTGCCAGCTCCCGGGGCAGTGTCGGGCCCTACGAGCAGTACTTC.